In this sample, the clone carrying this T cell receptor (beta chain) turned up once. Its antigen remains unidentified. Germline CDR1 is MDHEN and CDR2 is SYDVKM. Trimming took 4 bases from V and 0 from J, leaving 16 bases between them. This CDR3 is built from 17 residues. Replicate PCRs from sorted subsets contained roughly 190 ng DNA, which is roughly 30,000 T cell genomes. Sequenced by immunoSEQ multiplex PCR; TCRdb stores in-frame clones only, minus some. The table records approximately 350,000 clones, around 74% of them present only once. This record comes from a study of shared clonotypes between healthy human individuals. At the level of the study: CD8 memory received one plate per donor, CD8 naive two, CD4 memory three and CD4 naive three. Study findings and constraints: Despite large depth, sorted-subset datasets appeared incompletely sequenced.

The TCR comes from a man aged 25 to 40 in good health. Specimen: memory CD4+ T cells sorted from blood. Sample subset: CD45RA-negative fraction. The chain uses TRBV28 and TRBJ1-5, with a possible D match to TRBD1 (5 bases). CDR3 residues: CASSWAGTRLSNQPQHF. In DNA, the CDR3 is TGTGCCAGCAGTTGGGCAGGGACCCGACTTAGCAATCAGCCCCAGCATTTT.